The clone carrying this T cell receptor beta chain was seen at least ten times. The antigen is not known. The sample is drawn from a study of esophageal squamous cell carcinoma under preoperative chemotherapy. The junction had 22 bases not matched to a gene; V was cut back by 2 bases and J by 11 bases. The CDR3 spans 18 residues. Germline CDR1 and CDR2: MNHEY and SVGAGI. Described time point: before preoperative PTX-NDP chemotherapy. Before surgery, patients were given preoperative paclitaxel-nedaplatin chemotherapy. General study findings and limits: Post-treatment tumor-infiltrating lymphocytes appeared partly derived from peripheral T cells migrating into the tumor. Paclitaxel-nedaplatin therapy caused immediate, substantial clonotype frequency changes. Peripheral T cells showed a significant TCR diversity increase after chemotherapy, unlike tumor-infiltrating lymphocytes.

TCRdb recomputed calls from the PCR reads with MiXCR, one row per CDR3 protein. The sample has approximately 30,000 distinct CDR3 sequences, roughly 52% seen once; the top ten hold less than 15%. The source of this sequence is a human donor with esophageal squamous cell carcinoma. The donor label of this sample is uncertain. V is TRBV6-5 and J is TRBJ2-5; 8 bases are shared with TRBD2. Sample acquisition took place from a patient given preoperative chemotherapy. As DNA, the CDR3 is TGTGCCAGCAGTTACAAGACCACAAGCGGGAGCCGTTACAATGAGCAGTACTTC. Its protein is CASSYKTTSGSRYNEQYF.